Shown below are 28 T cell receptor beta chains from a single sample sequenced in a study of cytomegalovirus exposure and HLA in healthy donors. Both 60 Vbeta primers and 13 Jbeta primers went into the PCR. Sequencing was performed with immunoSEQ multiplex PCR; in TCRdb, only in-frame clones are kept and a portion is missing. The table records about 180,000 clones, approximately 73% of them present only once. The sequencing input was PBMCs. Receptor source: a woman aged 25 to 39 in good health and CMV-seropositive.

The gene calls are TRBV6-1 and TRBJ2-5; 8 bases map to TRBD2. J gave up 5 bases and V 6 bases, and 11 bases lay outside the gene matches. Germline loops: CDR1 MNHNS, CDR2 SASEGT. The CDR3 has 15 amino acids. The CDR3 DNA follows: TGTGCCAGCAGCGGCCCGGGACTAGTACGGGAGACCCAGTACTTC. It yields the protein CASSGPGLVRETQYF.

The V and J genes are TRBV6-6 and TRBJ1-1, with 12 positions matching TRBD1. After removal of 6 bases from V and 9 bases from J, the junction contained 11 bases not matched to a gene. CDR3 length: 15 amino acids. Germline V gene lookup returns CDR1 MNHNY and CDR2 SVGAGI (reference sequence). Here the CDR3 reads CASRSPGQGAPQAFF. The CDR3 DNA is TGTGCCAGCAGGTCTCCGGGACAGGGGGCGCCGCAAGCTTTCTTT.

The chain links TRBV5-6 to TRBJ1-4, with D possibly being TRBD1 (5 bases). Trimming shortened V by 4 bases and J by 6 bases, and 16 bases separated the two germline ends. Germline V lookup: CDR1 SGHDT, CDR2 YYEEEE. The CDR3 is 15 amino acids. The CDR3 region has the DNA TGTGCCAGCAGCCTCAACGGGGCGGGAGATGAAAAACTGTTTTTT. This translates into CASSLNGAGDEKLFF.

This clone was counted once. The junction shows a germline mismatch at one end, possibly a read error. V and J are TRBV7-9 and TRBJ1-5; perhaps TRBD1 as D (5 bases). This CDR3 region has 12 residues. Germline values: CDR1 SEHNR, CDR2 FQNEAQ (reference sequence). The CDR3 here is CSSSLVGGPQHF. Written as DNA, the CDR3 is TGTTCCAGCAGCTTAGTGGGGGGGCCCCAGCATTTT.

V is TRBV12-5 and J is TRBJ2-1, with 16 bases lining up with TRBD2. The CDR3 spans 18 residues. With V trimmed by 2 bases and J by 5 bases, 6 bases remained unmatched. In germline, CDR1 is LGHNT, CDR2 FRNRAP. The CDR3 here is CASGLSGLAGGRNNEQFF. The CDR3 DNA reads TGTGCTAGTGGTTTGTCGGGACTAGCGGGGGGGCGAAACAATGAGCAGTTCTTC.

V usage is TRBV6-1 and J usage is TRBJ2-5, with 10 nucleotides matching TRBD2. The CDR3 is 15 amino acids. CDR1 and CDR2 from the germline V gene are MNHNS and SASEGT. Germline trimming cut 2 bases from V and 5 bases from J; bases unmatched to any gene: 5. CDR3 amino acids: CASSEHSGGVETQYF. DNA of the CDR3: TGTGCCAGCAGTGAACACAGCGGGGGGGTGGAGACCCAGTACTTC.

Comment on this clone: Different DNA sequences within this sample yield the same CDR3. The chain recombines TRBV11-2 with TRBJ1-3; 7 bases align to TRBD1. Trimming cost V 1 base and J 2 bases; bases outside gene matches: 2. Per germline, CDR1 SGHAT and CDR2 FQNNGV. The length of the CDR3 is 15 residues. CDR3 protein: CASSLGQGAGNTIYF. The DNA of the CDR3 is TGTGCCAGCAGCTTAGGACAGGGTGCTGGAAACACCATATATTTT.

About this clone: At one of its ends the junction is not consistent with the germline gene, which may arise from a read error. J is TRBJ2-5 and V is TRBV11-2; weak D call: TRBD1 (6 bases). CDR3 length: 15 amino acids. From germline, CDR1 is SGHAT and CDR2 FQNNGV. In DNA, the CDR3 is TGTGCCAGCAGCATAGATGGTCAGGGGCGGGAGACCCAGTACTTC. Its protein product is CASSIDGQGRETQYF.

The V gene is TRBV14, the J gene TRBJ2-1; TRBD1 aligns across 10 bases. The V gene end was trimmed by 0 bases and the J gene end by 6 bases; junction bases not matched to a gene: 8. Per the germline V gene, CDR1 is SGHDN and CDR2 is FVKESK. The CDR3 loop spans 17 amino acids. CDR3 in DNA: TGTGCCAGCAGCCAAGAAGGATGGGACAGGGGAGGCAATGAGCAGTTCTTC. Amino acids: CASSQEGWDRGGNEQFF.

CDR3 region: CASSENSSGDTIYF. CDR3 in DNA: TGCGCCAGCAGTGAGAACTCTAGCGGCGACACCATATATTTT. The chain couples TRBV10-2 to TRBJ1-3; no reliable D call. V lost 2 bases and J 8 bases, leaving 13 bases between the germline ends. From germline, CDR1 is WSHSY and CDR2 SAAADI. The CDR3 has 14 residues.

The rearrangement links TRBV10-3 to TRBJ2-7; 9 bases are a match to TRBD1. The CDR3 contains 15 residues. Germline-derived CDR1 and CDR2 are ENHRY and SYGVKD. V was clipped by 6 bases and J by 0 bases; unmatched bases: 6. The CDR3 nucleotides are TGTGCCATCAGCTACAGGGGGCCCAACTCCTACGAGCAGTACTTC. This encodes CAISYRGPNSYEQYF.

V usage is TRBV9 and J usage is TRBJ2-5; TRBD2 agrees at 7 bases. The better agreement between TRBJ2-7 and the DNA end casts doubt on the J call. CDR3 length: 11 residues. Germline V gene sequence: CDR1 SGDLS, CDR2 YYNGEE. The CDR3 loop is CASGGAYEQYF. As DNA, the CDR3 is TGTGCCAGCGGGGGGGCCTACGAGCAGTACTTC.

The genes are TRBV6-5 and TRBJ2-1, with D possibly being TRBD2 (5 bases). V gave up 8 bases and J gave up 2 bases, with 10 bases separating them. Germline assignment: CDR1 MNHEY and CDR2 SVGAGI. This CDR3 region has 13 residues. Here the CDR3 DNA reads TGTGCCAGCTCCTTGAGGGCCTACAATGAGCAGTTCTTC. Encoded protein: CASSLRAYNEQFF.

The chain uses TRBV28 and TRBJ1-4, with D possibly being TRBD1 (5 bases). The CDR3 spans 14 residues. Looked up from germline, CDR1 is MDHEN and CDR2 is SYDVKM. Trimming took off 5 bases at V and 8 bases at J, with 15 bases between the two ends. CDR3 residues: CASSPRGGGEKLFF. DNA of the CDR3: TGTGCCAGCAGTCCACGAGGCGGGGGGGAAAAACTGTTTTTT.

Notes on this clone: One end of the junction fails to match germline, which may point to a read error. The rearrangement links TRBV7-9 to TRBJ2-1; D is perhaps TRBD2 (6 bases). This CDR3 contains 15 residues. In germline, CDR1 is SEHNR, CDR2 FQNEAQ (reference sequence). This CDR3 reads CSSSPTRSSYNEQFF. CDR3 nucleotides: TGTTCCAGCAGCCCGACTAGAAGCTCCTACAATGAGCAGTTCTTC.

This chain uses TRBV9 with TRBJ1-6, with D unclear. V was clipped by 2 bases and J by 10 bases, with 13 bases between them. Germline V gene data show CDR1 as SGDLS and CDR2 as YYNGEE. CDR3 length: 14 residues. The chain's CDR3 is CASSVARVGSPLHF. CDR3 in DNA: TGTGCCAGCAGCGTGGCGAGGGTGGGATCACCCCTCCACTTT. Combining the CDR3 with reference TRBV9 and TRBJ1-6 gives the whole variable domain DSGVTQTPKHLITATGQRVTLRCSPRSGDLSVYWYQQSLDQGLQFLIQYYNGEERAKGNILERFSAQQFPDLHSELNLSSLELGDSALYFCASSVARVGSPLHFGNGTRLTVT.

This chain links TRBV4-2 with TRBJ2-2; 11 nucleotides line up with TRBD2. The CDR3 contains 16 residues. Germline-derived CDR1 and CDR2 are LGHNA and YNFKEQ. The junction had 8 bases not matched to a gene; V was cut back by 4 bases and J by 7 bases. DNA of the CDR3: TGTGCCAGCAGCCCCATTAGCGGGGGGGCCGACGGGGAGCTGTTTTTT. Protein product: CASSPISGGADGELFF.

In regard to this clone: At one boundary the junction diverges from the germline segment, which might be a read error. This sequence joins TRBV29-1 and TRBJ2-1, with a tentative D call TRBD2 (5 bases). The germline CDR1 and CDR2 sequences are SQVTM and ANQGSEA. CDR3 size: 14 residues. CDR3 in DNA: TGCAGCGCTGAAGATCATGGGCCGGGGATAGGGCAGTTCTTC. It yields the protein CSAEDHGPGIGQFF.

The chain combines TRBV6-5 with TRBJ2-5; D perhaps matches TRBD1 (6 bases). TRBJ2-7 explains the end of the DNA better; the J call may be wrong. Per the germline V gene, CDR1 is MNHEY and CDR2 is SVGAGI. This CDR3 spans 13 amino acids. CDR3 nucleotide sequence: TGTGCCAGCAGTCTCTCGACAGGCTACGAGCAGTACTTC. Amino acids: CASSLSTGYEQYF.

The chain employs TRBV6-5 and TRBJ2-1; D gene uncertain. Germline CDR1 MNHEY, CDR2 SVGAGI. Trimming took off 2 bases at V and 6 bases at J, with 11 bases between the two ends. The CDR3 covers 14 residues. DNA for the CDR3: TGTGCCAGCAGTTACGAGTCCTCCCGCAATGAGCAGTTCTTC. Its translation is CASSYESSRNEQFF.

The chain joins TRBV7-2 to TRBJ1-6; D is unresolved. CDR3 length: 12 residues. Deletions cut 8 bases from V and 6 bases from J, with 8 bases between. The germline V gene has CDR1 SGHTA and CDR2 FQGNSA. CDR3 in amino acids: CASGTANSPLHF. DNA for the CDR3: TGTGCCAGCGGAACAGCTAATTCACCCCTCCACTTT.

This clone appeared a few times. The J gene is TRBJ1-2, the V gene TRBV6-5; TRBD1 aligns across 9 bases. The CDR3 contains 14 residues. The ends lost 5 bases at V and 4 bases at J; junction bases unmatched: 5. Germline CDR1 is MNHEY and CDR2 is SVGAGI. CDR3 sequence (DNA): TGTGCCAGCAGTGAATCGACAGGGGGCTATGGCTACACCTTC. Its protein product is CASSESTGGYGYTF.

This sequence joins TRBV5-1 and TRBJ2-5, with 12 bases matching TRBD2. CDR1 is SGHRS, CDR2 YFSETQ, per germline. This CDR3 spans 15 amino acids. V trimming: 4 bases; J trimming: 5 bases; junction bases outside the gene matches: 6. DNA for the CDR3: TGCGCCAGCAGCCCTAGCGGGGGGGCTGGTGAGACCCAGTACTTC. It codes for CASSPSGGAGETQYF. The full variable domain, rest sourced from reference TRBV5-1 and TRBJ2-5, is KAGVTQTPRYLIKTRGQQVTLSCSPISGHRSVSWYQQTPGQGLQFLFEYFSETQRNKGNFPGRFSGRQFSNSRSEMNVSTLELGDSALYLCASSPSGGAGETQYFGPGTRLLVL.

The table lists this clone with a few counts. The chain links TRBV5-4 to TRBJ2-5, with 8 bases matching TRBD2. The V gene's germline CDR1 is SGHNT and CDR2 YYREEE (reference sequence). V lost 2 bases and J lost 5; bases outside the gene matches: 8. The CDR3 runs to 15 residues. The CDR3 is CASSFPGGAGETQYF. The CDR3 DNA reads TGTGCCAGCAGCTTTCCCGGGGGGGCTGGGGAGACCCAGTACTTC.

The chain has TRBV9 and TRBJ2-7; D may be TRBD2 (5 bases). This CDR3 is built from 14 residues. Trimming shortened V by 3 bases and J by 1 base, and 11 bases separated the two germline ends. CDR1 and CDR2 (germline): SGDLS, YYNGEE. The CDR3 sequence: CASSAGTSSYEQYF. CDR3 sequence (DNA): TGTGCCAGCAGCGCGGGAACCTCTTCCTACGAGCAGTACTTC.

The chain joins TRBV18 to TRBJ1-6; TRBD1 matches 7 bases. This CDR3 has 14 amino acids. Germline CDR1 is KGHSH and CDR2 is LQKENI. After removal of 3 bases from V and 4 bases from J, the junction contained 0 bases not matched to a gene. CDR3: CASSPGQYNSPLHF. The DNA for the CDR3 is TGTGCCAGCTCACCGGGACAGTATAATTCACCCCTCCACTTT.

The V gene is TRBV19, the J gene TRBJ1-5; 7 nucleotides agree with TRBD1. V dropped 1 base and J dropped 2; count of bases not matched to a gene: 8. This CDR3 region has 17 residues. CDR1 is LNHDA, CDR2 SQIVND, per germline (reference sequence). CDR3 region: CASSIGRGAIRNQPQHF. In nucleotides, the CDR3 is TGTGCCAGTAGTATAGGCAGGGGGGCCATCCGCAATCAGCCCCAGCATTTT. Filled out from reference TRBV19 and TRBJ1-5, the complete variable domain reads DGGITQSPKYLFRKEGQNVTLSCEQNLNHDAMYWYRQDPGQGLRLIYYSQIVNDFQKGDIAEGYSVSREKKESFPLTVTSAQKNPTAFYLCASSIGRGAIRNQPQHFGDGTRLSIL.

The V and J genes are TRBV5-4 and TRBJ2-5; 16 bases line up with TRBD2. CDR3 length: 16 residues. The germline gives CDR1 SGHNT, CDR2 YYREEE (reference sequence). V trimming: 4 bases; J trimming: 3 bases; junction bases outside the gene matches: 3. The CDR3 DNA is TGTGCCAGCAGCGCGGGACTAGCGGGGGGGGAAGAGACCCAGTACTTC. Residues: CASSAGLAGGEETQYF.